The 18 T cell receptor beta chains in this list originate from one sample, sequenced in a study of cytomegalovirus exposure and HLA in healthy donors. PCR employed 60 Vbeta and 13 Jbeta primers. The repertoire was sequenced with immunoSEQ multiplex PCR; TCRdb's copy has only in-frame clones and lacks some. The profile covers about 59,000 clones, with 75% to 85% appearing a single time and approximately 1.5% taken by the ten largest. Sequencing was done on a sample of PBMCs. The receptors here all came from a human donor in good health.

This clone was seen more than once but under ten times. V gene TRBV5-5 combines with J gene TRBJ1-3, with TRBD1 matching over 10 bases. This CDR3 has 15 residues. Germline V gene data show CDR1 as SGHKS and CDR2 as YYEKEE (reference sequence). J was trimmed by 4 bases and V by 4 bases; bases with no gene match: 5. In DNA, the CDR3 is TGTGCCAGCAGCACGACAGGGGGCCTGGGAAACACCATATATTTT. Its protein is CASSTTGGLGNTIYF.

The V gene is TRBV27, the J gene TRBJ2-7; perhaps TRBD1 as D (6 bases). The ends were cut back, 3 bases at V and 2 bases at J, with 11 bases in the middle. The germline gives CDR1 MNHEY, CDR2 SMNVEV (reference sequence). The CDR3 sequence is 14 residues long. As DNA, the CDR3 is TGTGCCAGCAGTTTCTCCAGGGGTCCCTACGAGCAGTACTTC. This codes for CASSFSRGPYEQYF.

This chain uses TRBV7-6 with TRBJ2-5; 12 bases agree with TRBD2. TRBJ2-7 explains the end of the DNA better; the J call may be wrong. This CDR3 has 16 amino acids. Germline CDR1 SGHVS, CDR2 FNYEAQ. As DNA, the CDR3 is TGTGCCAGCAGCTTAGGATCGACTAGCGGGGGTTACGAGCAGTACTTC. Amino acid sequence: CASSLGSTSGGYEQYF.

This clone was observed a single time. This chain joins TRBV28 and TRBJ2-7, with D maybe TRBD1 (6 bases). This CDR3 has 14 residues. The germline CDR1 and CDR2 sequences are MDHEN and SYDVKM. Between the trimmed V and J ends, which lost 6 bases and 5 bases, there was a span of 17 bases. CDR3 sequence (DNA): TGTGCCAGCAGCGAGGGGGTAAGGGATAACGAGCAGTACTTC. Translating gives CASSEGVRDNEQYF. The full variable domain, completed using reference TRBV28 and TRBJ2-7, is DVKVTQSSRYLVKRTGEKVFLECVQDMDHENMFWYRQDPGLGLRLIYFSYDVKMKEKGDIPEGYSVSREKKERFSLILESASTNQTSMYLCASSEGVRDNEQYFGPGTRLTVT.

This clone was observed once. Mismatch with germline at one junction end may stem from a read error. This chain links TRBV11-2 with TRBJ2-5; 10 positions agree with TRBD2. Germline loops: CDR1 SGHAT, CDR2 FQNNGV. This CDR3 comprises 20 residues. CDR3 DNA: TGTGCCAGCAGCGTAGATATTGGAGTGGCTAGCGGGGGCGGGGTGGGGACCCAGTACTTC. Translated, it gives CASSVDIGVASGGGVGTQYF.

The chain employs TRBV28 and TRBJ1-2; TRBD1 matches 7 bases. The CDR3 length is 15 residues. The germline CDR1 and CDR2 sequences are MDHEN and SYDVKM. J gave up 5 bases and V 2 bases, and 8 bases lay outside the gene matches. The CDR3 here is CASSLQLGGAYGYTF. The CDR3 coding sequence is TGTGCCAGCAGTTTACAGTTAGGGGGCGCTTATGGCTACACCTTC.

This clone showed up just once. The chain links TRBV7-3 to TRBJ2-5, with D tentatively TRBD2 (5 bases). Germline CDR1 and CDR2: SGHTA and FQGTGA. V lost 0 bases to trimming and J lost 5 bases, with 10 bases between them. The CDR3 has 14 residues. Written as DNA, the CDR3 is TGTGCCAGCAGCTTAACGGTGGACTCGGAGACCCAGTACTTC. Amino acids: CASSLTVDSETQYF.

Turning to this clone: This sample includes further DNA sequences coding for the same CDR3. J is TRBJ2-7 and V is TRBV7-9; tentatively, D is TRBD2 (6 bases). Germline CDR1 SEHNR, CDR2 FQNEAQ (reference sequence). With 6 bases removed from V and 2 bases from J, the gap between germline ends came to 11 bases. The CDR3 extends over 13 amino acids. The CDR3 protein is CASSRREAYEQYF. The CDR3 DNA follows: TGTGCCAGCAGTAGAAGGGAGGCCTACGAGCAGTACTTC.

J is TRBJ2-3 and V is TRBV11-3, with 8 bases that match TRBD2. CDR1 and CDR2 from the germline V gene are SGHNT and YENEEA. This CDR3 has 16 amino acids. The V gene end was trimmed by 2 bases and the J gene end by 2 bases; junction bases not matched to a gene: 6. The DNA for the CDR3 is TGTGCCAGCAGCTTAAGCGGGAGCGGAGACACAGATACGCAGTATTTT. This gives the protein CASSLSGSGDTDTQYF.

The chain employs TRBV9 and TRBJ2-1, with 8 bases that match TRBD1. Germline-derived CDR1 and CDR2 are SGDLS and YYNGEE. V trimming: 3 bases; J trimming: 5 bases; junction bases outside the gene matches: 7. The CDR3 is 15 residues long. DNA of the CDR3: TGTGCCAGCAGCGGACAGGGGCTCATCAACAATGAGCAGTTCTTC. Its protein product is CASSGQGLINNEQFF.

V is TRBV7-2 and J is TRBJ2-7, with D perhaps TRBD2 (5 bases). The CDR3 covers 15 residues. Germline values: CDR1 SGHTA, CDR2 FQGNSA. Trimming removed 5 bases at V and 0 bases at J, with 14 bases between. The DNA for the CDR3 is TGTGCCAGCAGCGCGCGATCGGGGAGCTCCTACGAGCAGTACTTC. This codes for CASSARSGSSYEQYF.

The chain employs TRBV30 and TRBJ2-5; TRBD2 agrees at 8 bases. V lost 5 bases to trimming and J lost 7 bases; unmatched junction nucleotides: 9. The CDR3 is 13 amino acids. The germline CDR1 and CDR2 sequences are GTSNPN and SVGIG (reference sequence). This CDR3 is CAWAGTRSGTQYF. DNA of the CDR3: TGTGCCTGGGCAGGGACTAGGAGTGGGACCCAGTACTTC.

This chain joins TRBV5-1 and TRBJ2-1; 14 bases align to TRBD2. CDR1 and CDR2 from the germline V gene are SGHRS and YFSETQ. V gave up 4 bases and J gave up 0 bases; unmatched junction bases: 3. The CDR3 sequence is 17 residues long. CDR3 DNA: TGCGCCAGCAGCCCCGGGACTAGCGGGAGCTCCTACAATGAGCAGTTCTTC. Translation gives CASSPGTSGSSYNEQFF.

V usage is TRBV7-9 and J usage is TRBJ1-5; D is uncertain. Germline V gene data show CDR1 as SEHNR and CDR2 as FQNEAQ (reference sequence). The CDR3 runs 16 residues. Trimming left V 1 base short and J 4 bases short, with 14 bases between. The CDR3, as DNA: TGTGCCAGCAGCTTAGACGGGGAGGGCAAAAATCAGCCCCAGCATTTT. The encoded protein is CASSLDGEGKNQPQHF.

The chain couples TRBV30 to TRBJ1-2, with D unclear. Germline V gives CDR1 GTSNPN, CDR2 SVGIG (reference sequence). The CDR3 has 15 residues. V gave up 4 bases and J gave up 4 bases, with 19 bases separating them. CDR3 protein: CAWKSVVGGLYGYTF. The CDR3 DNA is TGTGCCTGGAAATCTGTCGTTGGAGGTCTCTATGGCTACACCTTC.

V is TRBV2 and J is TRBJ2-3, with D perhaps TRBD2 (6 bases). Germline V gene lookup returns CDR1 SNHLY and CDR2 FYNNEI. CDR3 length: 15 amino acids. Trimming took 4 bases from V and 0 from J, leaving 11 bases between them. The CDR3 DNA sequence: TGTGCCAGCAGTGTTCGCGGGGCAAGCACAGATACGCAGTATTTT. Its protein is CASSVRGASTDTQYF.

In DNA form, the CDR3 reads TGCGCCAGCACACTAGCGGGAGGAGCCTCCTACAATGAGCAGTTCTTC. Residues: CASTLAGGASYNEQFF. This sequence joins TRBV5-1 and TRBJ2-1, with 12 nucleotides matching TRBD2. CDR1 is SGHRS and CDR2 is YFSETQ in the germline V gene. This CDR3 is built from 16 residues. Trimming took 6 bases from V and 0 from J; bases not matched to a gene: 4.

The CDR3, as DNA: TGTGCCAGCAGGCAGACAGGGGCGAGCAATCAGCCCCAGCATTTT. Translation: CASRQTGASNQPQHF. The rearrangement uses TRBV6-6 and TRBJ1-5, with 8 bases matching TRBD1. CDR3 length equals 15 residues. J gave up 1 base and V 6 bases, and 5 bases lay outside the gene matches. The germline CDR1 and CDR2 sequences are MNHNY and SVGAGI (reference sequence).